The next 13 T cell receptor beta chains were all read from a single sample in a study of Ad26.COV2.S vaccination and SARS-CoV-2 variants. Specified treatment: some 20 received Ad26.COV2.S at low or high dose, single or two shots; roughly five received placebo; per-sample allocation not given. Day 63 after the first injection of vaccine or placebo was the sampling time. TCRdb's copy holds only in-frame clones and misses some; the assay was immunoSEQ multiplex PCR. The table lists about 680,000 clones, around 90% of them singletons. The sequenced sample was peripheral blood, obtained in a trial of Ad26.COV2.S vaccine versus placebo. Receptor source: a person aged 18-60 years who received the Ad26.COV2.S COVID-19 vaccine or a placebo.

This rearrangement joins TRBV7-9 to TRBJ1-6, with 9 bases fitting TRBD1. With V trimmed by 5 bases and J by 0 bases, 5 bases remained unmatched. Germline CDR1 and CDR2: SEHNR and FQNEAQ (reference sequence). This CDR3 has 17 amino acids. The CDR3 loop reads CASSPGQGVSYNSPLHF. CDR3 DNA: TGTGCCAGCAGCCCGGGACAGGGAGTCTCCTATAATTCACCCCTCCACTTT.

The chain links TRBV21-1 to TRBJ1-6; the table assigns TRBD1, which was not confirmed against the DNA. TRBV21-1 is annotated as a pseudogene. This CDR3 spans 14 amino acids. The CDR3 coding sequence is TGTGCCAGCAGCAAAGAGGGGACAGTTTTCACCCTCCACTTT. This gives the protein CASSKEGTVFTLHF.

The genes are TRBV6-5 and TRBJ2-7; D ambiguous. CDR1 is MNHEY and CDR2 is SVGAGI in the germline V gene. V was cut by 7 bases and J by 7 bases, with 14 bases left in between. This CDR3 has 12 amino acids. The CDR3 bases are TGTGCCAGCAAAATCTTCGGTGGGGAGCAGTACTTC. Translating gives CASKIFGGEQYF.

This clone was observed a single time. The chain has TRBV9 and TRBJ2-5; a possible D gene is TRBD1 (6 bases). The germline V gene encodes CDR1 SGDLS and CDR2 YYNGEE. Trimming shortened V by 0 bases and J by 4 bases, and 13 bases separated the two germline ends. The CDR3 is 15 amino acids. Here the CDR3 reads CASSVVGGRGETQYF. The CDR3 region has the DNA TGTGCCAGCAGCGTAGTAGGGGGTAGAGGAGAGACCCAGTACTTC.

V and J are TRBV27 and TRBJ2-1, with TRBD1 matching over 9 bases. The CDR3 is 14 residues long. The germline V gene encodes CDR1 MNHEY and CDR2 SMNVEV (reference sequence). The junction had 8 bases not matched to a gene; V was cut back by 5 bases and J by 9 bases. Here the CDR3 DNA reads TGTGCCAGCAGTCGAGACAGGGGGACGGGTGAGCAGTTCTTC. It is translated as CASSRDRGTGEQFF.

V is TRBV3-1 (or the pseudogene TRBV3-2) and J is TRBJ2-5; either TRBD1 or TRBD2 may supply D (5 bases each). Trimming removed 6 bases at V and 1 base at J, with 15 bases between. This CDR3 region has 15 residues. In germline, CDR1 is LGHDT, CDR2 YNNKEL (reference sequence). In nucleotides, the CDR3 is TGTGCCAGCAGTCGAGAGGGGACCCTCCAAGAGACCCAGTACTTC. This encodes CASSREGTLQETQYF.

The chain recombines TRBV6-2 or TRBV6-3 with TRBJ2-7; no firm D call. V was cut by 2 bases and J by 5 bases, with 4 bases left in between. Germline V CDR1 and CDR2: MNHEY, SVGEGT. The CDR3 is made up of 11 amino acids. In DNA, the CDR3 is TGTGCCAGCAGTTACCACCACGAGCAGTACTTC. Residues: CASSYHHEQYF.

V usage is TRBV4-3 and J usage is TRBJ1-2, with 7 positions matching TRBD1. V lost 1 base, J lost 5 bases, and 4 bases stayed unmatched. CDR1 LGHNA and CDR2 YSLEER come from the germline V gene. This CDR3 has 14 residues. The CDR3 DNA sequence: TGCGCCAGCAGCCAAGTATGGACAGGATATGGCTACACCTTC. Translating it yields CASSQVWTGYGYTF.

The genes are TRBV3-1 (or the pseudogene TRBV3-2) and TRBJ2-7; D is uncertain. V lost 5 bases and J 0 bases, leaving 2 bases between the germline ends. The V gene's germline CDR1 is LGHDT and CDR2 YNNKEL (reference sequence). This CDR3 is 11 amino acids long. The CDR3 nucleotides are TGTGCCAGCAGCAACTCCTACGAGCAGTACTTC. This encodes CASSNSYEQYF.

CDR3 sequence (DNA): TGTGCCAGCAGCCTGGGGACTACCGAGTTCTTC. Encoded protein: CASSLGTTEFF. This chain connects TRBV3-1 (or the pseudogene TRBV3-2) to TRBJ2-1; 7 bases line up with TRBD2. Germline V gene sequence: CDR1 LGHDT, CDR2 YNNKEL (reference sequence). The CDR3 is made up of 11 amino acids. The V gene end was trimmed by 4 bases and the J gene end by 14 bases; junction bases not matched to a gene: 5.

The chain recombines TRBV4-1 with TRBJ1-6, with D possibly TRBD1 on 6 matching bases. Germline CDR1 and CDR2: MGHRA and YSYEKL. The V end lost 1 base, the J end lost 7 bases, and 11 bases lay between the germline ends. This CDR3 comprises 15 residues. The CDR3 sequence is CASSQAGAGNSPLHF. CDR3 nucleotides: TGCGCCAGCAGCCAAGCAGGGGCAGGGAATTCACCCCTCCACTTT.

This chain joins TRBV7-2 and TRBJ2-7, with 9 bases identical to TRBD1. V was pared by 4 bases and J by 2 bases, with 3 bases of the junction left unmatched. Germline CDR1 SGHTA, CDR2 FQGNSA. The CDR3 covers 14 residues. The CDR3 is CASSSHRGPYEQYF. CDR3 sequence (DNA): TGTGCCAGCAGCTCCCACAGGGGGCCCTACGAGCAGTACTTC. The whole variable domain, filled in from reference TRBV7-2 and TRBJ2-7, reads GAGVSQSPSNKVTEKGKDVELRCDPISGHTALYWYRQSLGQGLEFLIYFQGNSAPDKSGLPSDRFSAERTGGSVSTLTIQRTQQEDSAVYLCASSSHRGPYEQYFGPGTRLTVT.

The chain has TRBV20-1 and TRBJ1-1; D may be TRBD1 (5 bases). Per germline, CDR1 DFQATT and CDR2 SNEGSKA (reference sequence). The CDR3 spans 12 residues. V lost 3 bases, J lost 4 bases, and 9 bases lay in between. The CDR3 sequence is CSASAGITEAFF. The CDR3 nucleotides read TGCAGTGCTAGTGCAGGGATCACTGAAGCTTTCTTT.